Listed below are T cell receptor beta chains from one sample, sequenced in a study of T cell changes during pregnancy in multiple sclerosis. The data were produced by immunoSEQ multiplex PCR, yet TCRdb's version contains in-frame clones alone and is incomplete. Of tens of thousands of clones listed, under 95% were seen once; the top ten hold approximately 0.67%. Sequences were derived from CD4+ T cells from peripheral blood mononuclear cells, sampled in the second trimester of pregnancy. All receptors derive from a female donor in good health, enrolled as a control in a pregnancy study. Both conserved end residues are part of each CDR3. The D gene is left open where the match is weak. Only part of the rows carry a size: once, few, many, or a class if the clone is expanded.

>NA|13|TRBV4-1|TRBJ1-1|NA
TGCGCCAGCAGCCAAGAATGGGGGCTCCTATCTTTCTTT
CASSQEWGLLSFF
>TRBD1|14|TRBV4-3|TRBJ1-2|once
TGCGCCAGCAGCCCACGACAGGGGGCGGATGGCTACACCTTC
CASSPRQGADGYTF
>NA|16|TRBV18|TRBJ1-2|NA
TGTGCCGGCTCACCACCAGTCACAGCCCCCTCCTATGGCTACACCTTC
CAGSPPVTAPSYGYTF
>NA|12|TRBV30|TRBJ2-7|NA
TGTGCCTCAAAGGAGGCGTCCTACGAGCAGTACTTC
CASKEASYEQYF
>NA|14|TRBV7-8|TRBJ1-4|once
TGTGCCAGCAGCCCGGGGGACGGGACTGAAAAACTGTTTTTT
CASSPGDGTEKLFF
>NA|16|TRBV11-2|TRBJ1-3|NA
TGTGCCAGCAGCGATGATCACAGGATGGTTGGAAACACCATATATTTT
CASSDDHRMVGNTIYF
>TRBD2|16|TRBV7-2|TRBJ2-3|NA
TGTGCCAGCAGCTCCCTAGCGGGACTAGGTGAGCATACGCAGTATTTT
CASSSLAGLGEHTQYF
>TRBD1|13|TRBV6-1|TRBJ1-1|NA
TGTGCCAGCAGTGAAGCGCGAGACAGGGAGGCTTTCTTT
CASSEARDREAFF
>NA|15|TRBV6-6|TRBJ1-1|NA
TGTGCCAGCAGCTCCCCTGGGGGGAGAAACACTGAAGCTTTCTTT
CASSSPGGRNTEAFF
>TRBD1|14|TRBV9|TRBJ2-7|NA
TGTGCCAGCAGCGCAGGGGGATCCCCCTACGAGCAGTACTTC
CASSAGGSPYEQYF
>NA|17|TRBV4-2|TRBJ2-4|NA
TGTGCCAGCAGCCAAGTCGTAGGGGGGGCCGGGGAAAACATTCAGTACTTC
CASSQVVGGAGENIQYF
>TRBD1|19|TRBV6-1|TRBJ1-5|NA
TGTGCCAGCAGTGTCGACGGGACAGGGGTGTCCTATAGCAATCAGCCCCAGCATTTT
CASSVDGTGVSYSNQPQHF
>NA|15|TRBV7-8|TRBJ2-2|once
TGTGCCAGCAGCCCACCCGGGTCGTCGATCTGGCGGCTGTTTTTT
CASSPPGSSIWRLFF